The entry below describes one TCR beta chain. Antigen unknown. The PCR contained 60 Vbeta and 13 Jbeta primers. The table came from immunoSEQ multiplex PCR; TCRdb's copy has only in-frame clones and leaves some out. The data show about 160,000 clones, roughly three quarters seen once. The data originate from a study of cytomegalovirus exposure and HLA in healthy donors. Study-level information: Some 85 million unique TCRs, all from HLA-typed donors, were included in an early release of the data. Study results and caveats: Previous analysis showed most TCR beta V segments were productive about 90% or about 30% of the time. The authors excluded some V segments, including TRBV6-2 and TRBV6-3, as indistinguishable. Several of the most significant clusters appeared, in a later analysis, to be linked to common viral pathogens.

The CDR3 runs 15 residues. V was clipped by 0 bases and J by 8 bases, with 16 bases between them. In germline, CDR1 is SGHDN, CDR2 FVKESK. The chain carries TRBV14 and TRBJ1-2, with D possibly TRBD1 on 5 matching bases. The source of this sequence is a middle-aged man in good health and CMV-seropositive. The sequenced sample was PBMCs. In nucleotides, the CDR3 is TGTGCCAGCAGCCAAGACGGTTGGGGGGGACGAGGCTACACCTTC. It specifies CASSQDGWGGRGYTF.